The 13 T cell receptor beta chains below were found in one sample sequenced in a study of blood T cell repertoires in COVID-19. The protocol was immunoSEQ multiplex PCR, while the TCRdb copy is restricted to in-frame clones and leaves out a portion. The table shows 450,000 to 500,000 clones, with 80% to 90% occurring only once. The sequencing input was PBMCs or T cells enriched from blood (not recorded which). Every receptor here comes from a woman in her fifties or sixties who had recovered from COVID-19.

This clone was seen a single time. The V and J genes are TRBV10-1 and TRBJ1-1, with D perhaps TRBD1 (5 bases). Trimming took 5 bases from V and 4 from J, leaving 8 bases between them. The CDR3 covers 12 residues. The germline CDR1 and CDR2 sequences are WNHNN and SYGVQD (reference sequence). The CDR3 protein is CASSSGGTEAFF. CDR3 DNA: TGCGCCAGCAGTTCCGGGGGCACTGAAGCTTTCTTT.

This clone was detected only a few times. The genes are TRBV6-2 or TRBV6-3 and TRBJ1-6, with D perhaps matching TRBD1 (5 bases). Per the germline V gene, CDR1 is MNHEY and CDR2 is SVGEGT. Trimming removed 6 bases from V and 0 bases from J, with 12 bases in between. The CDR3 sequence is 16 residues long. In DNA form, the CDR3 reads TGTGCCAGCAGCTCTCAGGGCAGCTCCTATAATTCACCCCTCCACTTT. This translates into CASSSQGSSYNSPLHF.

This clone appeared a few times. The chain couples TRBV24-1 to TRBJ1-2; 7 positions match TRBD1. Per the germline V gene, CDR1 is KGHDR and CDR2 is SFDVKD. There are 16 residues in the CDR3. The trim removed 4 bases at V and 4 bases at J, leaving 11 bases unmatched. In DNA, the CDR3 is TGTGCCACCAGTGAGGGCCATTCAGGGGGGTTCTATGGCTACACCTTC. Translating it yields CATSEGHSGGFYGYTF.

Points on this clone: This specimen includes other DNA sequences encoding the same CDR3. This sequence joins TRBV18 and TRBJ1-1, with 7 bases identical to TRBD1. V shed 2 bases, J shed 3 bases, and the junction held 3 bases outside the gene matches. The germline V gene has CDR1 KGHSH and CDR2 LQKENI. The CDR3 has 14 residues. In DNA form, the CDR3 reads TGTGCCAGCTCACCAAGGCAGGGGGACACTGAAGCTTTCTTT. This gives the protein CASSPRQGDTEAFF. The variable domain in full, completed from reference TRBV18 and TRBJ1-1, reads NAGVMQNPRHLVRRRGQEARLRCSPMKGHSHVYWYRQLPEEGLKFMVYLQKENIIDESGMPKERFSAEFPKEGPSILRIQQVVRGDSAAYFCASSPRQGDTEAFFGQGTRLTVV.

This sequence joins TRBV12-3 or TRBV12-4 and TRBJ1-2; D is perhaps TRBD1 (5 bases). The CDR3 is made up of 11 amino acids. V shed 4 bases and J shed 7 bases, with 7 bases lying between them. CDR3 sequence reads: CASSSGLGYTF. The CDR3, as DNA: TGTGCCAGCAGTTCAGGGCTTGGCTACACCTTC.

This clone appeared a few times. The DNA of the CDR3 is TGCGCCAGCACCGGACAGGGTTTTCGGTATAGGAATCAGCCCCAGCATTTT. This gives the protein CASTGQGFRYRNQPQHF. J is TRBJ1-5 and V is TRBV10-1, with TRBD1 identical over 8 bases. There are 17 residues in the CDR3. V dropped 7 bases and J dropped 4; count of bases not matched to a gene: 15. The germline CDR1 and CDR2 sequences are WNHNN and SYGVQD (reference sequence).

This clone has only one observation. CDR3 amino acids: CASSRQSSGNTIYF. CDR3 in DNA: TGTGCCAGCAGCCGACAGAGCTCTGGAAACACCATATATTTT. This chain links TRBV16 with TRBJ1-3; D perhaps matches TRBD1 (5 bases). V lost 4 bases, J lost 0 bases, and 7 bases lay in between. This CDR3 has 14 residues. Looked up from germline, CDR1 is KGHSY and CDR2 is FQNENV.

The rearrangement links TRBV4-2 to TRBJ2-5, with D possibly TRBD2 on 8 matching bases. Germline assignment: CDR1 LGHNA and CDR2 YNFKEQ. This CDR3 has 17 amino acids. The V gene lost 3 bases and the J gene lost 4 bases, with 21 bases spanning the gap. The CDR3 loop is CASSHPGGSGTRETQYF. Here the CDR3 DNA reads TGTGCCAGCAGCCATCCAGGGGGTAGCGGGACGAGAGAGACCCAGTACTTC.

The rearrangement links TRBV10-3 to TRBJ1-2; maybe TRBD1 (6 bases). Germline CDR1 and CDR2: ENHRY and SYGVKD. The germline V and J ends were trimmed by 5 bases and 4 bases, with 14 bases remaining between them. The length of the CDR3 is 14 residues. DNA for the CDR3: TGTGCCATCAGTACAGGGACCGGGCGCTATGGCTACACCTTC. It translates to CAISTGTGRYGYTF.

Here the CDR3 reads CAITSGAMGAYNEQFF. In DNA, the CDR3 is TGTGCCATCACTAGCGGGGCCATGGGCGCTTACAATGAGCAGTTCTTC. The rearrangement uses TRBV10-3 and TRBJ2-1; 9 positions match TRBD2. The CDR3 has 16 residues. The germline gives CDR1 ENHRY, CDR2 SYGVKD. The V gene end was trimmed by 7 bases and the J gene end by 4 bases; junction bases not matched to a gene: 11.

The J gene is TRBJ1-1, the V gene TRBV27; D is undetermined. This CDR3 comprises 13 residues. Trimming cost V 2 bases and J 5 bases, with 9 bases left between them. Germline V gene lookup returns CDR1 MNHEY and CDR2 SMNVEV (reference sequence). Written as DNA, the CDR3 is TGTGCCAGCAGTTTACGCCCGAGGACTGAAGCTTTCTTT. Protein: CASSLRPRTEAFF.

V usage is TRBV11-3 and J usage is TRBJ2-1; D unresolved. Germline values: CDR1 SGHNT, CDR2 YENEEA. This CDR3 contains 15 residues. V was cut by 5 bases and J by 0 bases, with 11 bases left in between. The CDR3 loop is CASSLPLSSYNEQFF. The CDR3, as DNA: TGTGCCAGCAGCCTACCCCTGAGCTCCTACAATGAGCAGTTCTTC.

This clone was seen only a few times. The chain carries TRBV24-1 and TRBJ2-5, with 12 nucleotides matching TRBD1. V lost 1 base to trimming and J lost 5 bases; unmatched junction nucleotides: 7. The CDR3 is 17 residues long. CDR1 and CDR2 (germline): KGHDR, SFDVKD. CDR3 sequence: CATSDFIGTGGQETQYF. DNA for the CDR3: TGTGCCACCAGTGATTTTATAGGGACAGGGGGCCAGGAGACCCAGTACTTC.